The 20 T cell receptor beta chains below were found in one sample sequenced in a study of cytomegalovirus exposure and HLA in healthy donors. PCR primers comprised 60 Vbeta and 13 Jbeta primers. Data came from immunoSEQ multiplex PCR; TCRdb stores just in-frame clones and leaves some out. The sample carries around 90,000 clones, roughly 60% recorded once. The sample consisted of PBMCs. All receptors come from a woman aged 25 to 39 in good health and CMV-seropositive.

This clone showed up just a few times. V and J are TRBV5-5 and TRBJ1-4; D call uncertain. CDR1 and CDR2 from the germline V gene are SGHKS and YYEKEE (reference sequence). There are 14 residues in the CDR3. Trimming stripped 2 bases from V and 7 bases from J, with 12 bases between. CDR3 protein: CASSLLGRGEKLFF. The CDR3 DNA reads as TGTGCCAGCAGCTTACTTGGGCGGGGTGAAAAACTGTTTTTT.

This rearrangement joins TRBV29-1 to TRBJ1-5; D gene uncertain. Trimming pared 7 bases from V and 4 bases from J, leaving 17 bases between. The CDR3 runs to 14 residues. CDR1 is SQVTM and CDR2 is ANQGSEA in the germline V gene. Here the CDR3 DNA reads TGCAGCGCCTCTGACGGGAAAGGGAATCAGCCCCAGCATTTT. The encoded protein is CSASDGKGNQPQHF.

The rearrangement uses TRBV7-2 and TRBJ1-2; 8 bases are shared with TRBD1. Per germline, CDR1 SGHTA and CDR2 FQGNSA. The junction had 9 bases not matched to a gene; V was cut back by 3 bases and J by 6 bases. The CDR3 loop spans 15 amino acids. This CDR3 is CASSFDYRGSDGYTF. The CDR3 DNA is TGTGCCAGCAGCTTTGACTACAGGGGGAGTGATGGCTACACCTTC.

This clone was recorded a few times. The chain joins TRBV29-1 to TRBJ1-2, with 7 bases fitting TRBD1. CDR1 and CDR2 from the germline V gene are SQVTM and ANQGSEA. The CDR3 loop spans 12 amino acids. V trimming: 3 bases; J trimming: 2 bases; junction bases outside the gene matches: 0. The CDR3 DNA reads TGCAGCGTTGACAGGGGGAACTATGGCTACACCTTC. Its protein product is CSVDRGNYGYTF.

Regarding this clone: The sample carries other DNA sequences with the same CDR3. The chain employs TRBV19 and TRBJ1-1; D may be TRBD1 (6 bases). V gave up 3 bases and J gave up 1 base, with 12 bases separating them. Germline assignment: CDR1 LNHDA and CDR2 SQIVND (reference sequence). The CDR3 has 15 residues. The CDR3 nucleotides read TGTGCCAGTAGTATCCCCGGGGGGGCGAACACTGAAGCTTTCTTT. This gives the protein CASSIPGGANTEAFF.

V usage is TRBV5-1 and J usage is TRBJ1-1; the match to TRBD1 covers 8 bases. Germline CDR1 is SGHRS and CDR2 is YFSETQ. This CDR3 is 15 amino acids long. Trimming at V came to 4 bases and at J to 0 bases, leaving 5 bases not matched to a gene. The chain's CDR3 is CASSIGQGVNTEAFF. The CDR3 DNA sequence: TGCGCCAGCAGCATAGGACAGGGAGTGAACACTGAAGCTTTCTTT.

The CDR3 nucleotides read TGTGCCAGCAGTCGTCTAGCGGCCACAGATACGCAGTATTTT. Translated, it gives CASSRLAATDTQYF. V is TRBV6-5 and J is TRBJ2-3, with 7 nucleotides matching TRBD2. CDR3 length equals 14 residues. CDR1 MNHEY and CDR2 SVGAGI come from the germline V gene. J lost 2 bases, V lost 5 bases, and 4 bases had no gene match.

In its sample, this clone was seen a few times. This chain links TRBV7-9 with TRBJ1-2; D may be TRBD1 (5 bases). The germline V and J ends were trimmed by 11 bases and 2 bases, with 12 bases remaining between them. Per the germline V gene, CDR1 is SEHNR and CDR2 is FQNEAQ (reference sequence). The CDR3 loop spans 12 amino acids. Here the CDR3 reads CAGDTGNYGYTF. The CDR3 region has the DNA TGTGCCGGTGATACAGGCAACTATGGCTACACCTTC.

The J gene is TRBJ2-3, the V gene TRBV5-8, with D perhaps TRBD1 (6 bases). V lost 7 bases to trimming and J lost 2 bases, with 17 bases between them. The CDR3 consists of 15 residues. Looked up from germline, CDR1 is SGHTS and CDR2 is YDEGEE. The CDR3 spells CASPRGPTNTDTQYF. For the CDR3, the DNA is TGTGCCAGCCCCAGGGGACCTACTAACACAGATACGCAGTATTTT.

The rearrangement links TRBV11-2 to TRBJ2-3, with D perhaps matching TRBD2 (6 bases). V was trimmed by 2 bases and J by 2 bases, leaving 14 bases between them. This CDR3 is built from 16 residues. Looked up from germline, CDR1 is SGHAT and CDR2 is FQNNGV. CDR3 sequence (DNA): TGTGCCAGCAGCTTAAGGAGGGACTGGAACACAGATACGCAGTATTTT. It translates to CASSLRRDWNTDTQYF.

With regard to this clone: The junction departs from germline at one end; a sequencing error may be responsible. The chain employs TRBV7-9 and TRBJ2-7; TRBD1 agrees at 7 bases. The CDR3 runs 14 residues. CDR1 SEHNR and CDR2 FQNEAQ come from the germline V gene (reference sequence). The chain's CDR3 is CSSSYGTASYEQYF. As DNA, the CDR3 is TGTTCCAGCAGCTATGGGACAGCGTCCTACGAGCAGTACTTC. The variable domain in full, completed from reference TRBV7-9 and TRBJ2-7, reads DTGVSQNPRHKITKRGQNVTFRCDPISEHNRLYWYRQTLGQGPEFLTYFQNEAQLEKSRLLSDRFSAERPKGSFSTLEIQRTEQGDSAMYLCSSSYGTASYEQYFGPGTRLTVT.

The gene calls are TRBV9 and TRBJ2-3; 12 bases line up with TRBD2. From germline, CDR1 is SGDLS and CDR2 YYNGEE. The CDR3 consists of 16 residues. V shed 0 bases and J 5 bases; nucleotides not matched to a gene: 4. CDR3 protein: CASSVGLAGGGDTQYF. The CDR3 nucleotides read TGTGCCAGCAGCGTAGGTCTAGCGGGGGGGGGAGATACGCAGTATTTT.

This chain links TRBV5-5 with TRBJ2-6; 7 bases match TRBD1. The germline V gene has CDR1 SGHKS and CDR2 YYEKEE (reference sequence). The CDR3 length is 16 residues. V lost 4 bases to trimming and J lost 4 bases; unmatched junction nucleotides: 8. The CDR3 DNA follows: TGTGCCAGCAGCCCGACAGGGCTCCCCGGGGCCAACGTCCTGACTTTC. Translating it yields CASSPTGLPGANVLTF.

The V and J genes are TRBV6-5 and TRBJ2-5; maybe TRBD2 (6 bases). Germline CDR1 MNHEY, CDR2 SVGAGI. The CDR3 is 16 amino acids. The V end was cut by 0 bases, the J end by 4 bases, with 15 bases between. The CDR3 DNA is TGTGCCAGCAGTTACTCGACCCCCAGGGAGGTAGAGACCCAGTACTTC. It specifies CASSYSTPREVETQYF.

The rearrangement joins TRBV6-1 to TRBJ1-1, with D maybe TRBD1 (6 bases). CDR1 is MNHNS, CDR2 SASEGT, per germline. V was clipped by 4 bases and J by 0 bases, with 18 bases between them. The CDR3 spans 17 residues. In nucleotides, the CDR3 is TGTGCCAGCAGTGCTCCCCCGGACAGAAAAATGAACACTGAAGCTTTCTTT. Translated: CASSAPPDRKMNTEAFF.

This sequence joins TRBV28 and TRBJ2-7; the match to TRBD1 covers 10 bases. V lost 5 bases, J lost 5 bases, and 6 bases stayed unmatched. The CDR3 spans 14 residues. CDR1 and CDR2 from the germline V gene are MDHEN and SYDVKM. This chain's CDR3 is CASSTGTGANEQYF. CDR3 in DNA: TGTGCCAGCAGTACCGGGACAGGGGCGAACGAGCAGTACTTC.

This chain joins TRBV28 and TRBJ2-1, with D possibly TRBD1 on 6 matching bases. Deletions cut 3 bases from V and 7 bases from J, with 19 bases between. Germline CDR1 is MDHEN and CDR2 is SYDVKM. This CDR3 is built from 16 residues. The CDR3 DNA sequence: TGTGCCAGCAGTTTTAATCAGTACGGACAGCGGAATGAGCAGTTCTTC. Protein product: CASSFNQYGQRNEQFF.

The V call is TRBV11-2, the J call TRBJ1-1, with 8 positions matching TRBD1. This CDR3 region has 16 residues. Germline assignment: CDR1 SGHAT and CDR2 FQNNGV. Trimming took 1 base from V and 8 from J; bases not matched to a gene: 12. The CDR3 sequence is CASSLVGRQGNKEAFF. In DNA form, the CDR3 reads TGTGCCAGCAGCTTAGTTGGCAGACAGGGGAATAAAGAAGCTTTCTTT.

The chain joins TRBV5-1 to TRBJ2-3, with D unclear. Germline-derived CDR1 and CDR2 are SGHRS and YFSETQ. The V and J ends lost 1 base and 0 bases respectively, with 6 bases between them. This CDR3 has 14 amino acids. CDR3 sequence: CASSLIASTDTQYF. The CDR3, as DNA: TGCGCCAGCAGCTTGATAGCCAGCACAGATACGCAGTATTTT.

CDR3 sequence: CASSIGTSQETQYF. CDR3 in DNA: TGTGCCAGCAGCATCGGGACTTCCCAAGAGACCCAGTACTTC. This sequence joins TRBV9 and TRBJ2-5; D perhaps matches TRBD2 (6 bases). Germline values: CDR1 SGDLS, CDR2 YYNGEE. The CDR3 is 14 residues long. Trimming stripped 4 bases from V and 1 base from J, with 11 bases between.